This TCR beta chain was identified during a study of T cell responses to AZD1222 COVID-19 vaccine (dated by TCRdb to 2020 to 2023). Describing the broader study: AZD1222 recipients with second doses at about 4 weeks or about 12 weeks were pooled, because spike-specific TCR depth and breadth did not differ between schedules. A total of more than 230 trial participants underwent TCR sequencing, of whom some 210 received two doses of AZD1222 and roughly 25 received two doses of the MenACWY control vaccine. Trial participants were enrolled by age into 18-55, 56-69 and 70-plus year subgroups, with approximately 150, 30 and 60 TCR-sequenced participants respectively.

Inclusive of the bounding cysteine and phenylalanine, the CDR3 is 16 residues long. Only the CDR3 DNA stays, 48 bases, in frame from base 1. Deletion took 4 bases off V and 2 bases off J, with a span of 15 bases between the germline ends. CDR1 SEHNR and CDR2 FQNEAQ were looked up in the germline V gene (reference sequence). What the study reported, not specific to this receptor: The whole spike protein was spanned by vaccine-associated CD4 TCRs, and dominant responses were seen in regions 160-218 and 743-854. Conclusions about previously exposed vaccinees are limited because only six or seven AZD1222 recipients were SARS-CoV-2 seropositive at baseline. Reportedly, almost half of the unique spike-specific TCRs recognized epitopes lying outside the regions that are mutated in the B.1.351 and B.1.1.7 variants. No day 14 peak-response samples were available, so repertoires were characterized only after the peak T cell response. Participants were mostly white British and included more females than males, and it was suggested by the authors that clonal diversity may have been underestimated. After two AZD1222 doses, both the breadth and the depth of spike-specific TCRs were significantly higher than at day 0 and than in MenACWY recipients. The 56-69-year group was small, and its depth increase did not reach significance, likely because of low power.

What this sample's time point label stands for: baseline before first vaccination. Vaccinee samples came from UK trials COV001 and COV002, including a single-blind randomized controlled phase 2/3 trial of AZD1222 (ChAdOx1 nCoV-19) in healthy adults. For TCRbeta chain sequencing, PBMC samples from trial participants were taken at day 0 and at day 28 after the second dose. The CDR3 regions of human TCRbeta chains were subjected to immunosequencing. As for the original processing: TCRs in the repertoires were matched against a reference library of SARS-CoV-2-specific TCRs that had been generated with the MIRA antigen-specificity platform. Breadth was defined as the fraction of unique TCRs that were SARS-CoV-2-associated. Depth was defined as the fraction of total T cells that were SARS-CoV-2-associated. Each spike-specific TCR was assigned to its reactive spike region and to a CD4 or CD8 class using the MIRA data. Log10-transformed breadth and depth values were compared by one-way ANOVA with Sidak's multiple comparisons tests. TCRdb limited this immuneACCESS table to in-frame rearrangements with V and J called. A share of clones is missing; checked studies link under half to unresolved V genes, and the rest is unexplained. V, J and clone size reflect that table, while D and trimming were determined from the DNA. The table for this sample lists under 150,000 clones; roughly 89% of them were counted only once. The biggest ten clones account for approximately 8.4% of the sample.

A note on this clone: No antigen is known for it. It has no much larger one-base neighbor in the sample; base qualities were not kept.

The rearranged chain carries TRBV7-9 and TRBJ1-5; D gene: possibly TRBD1, on 5 matching bases. This material consisted of peripheral blood, taken on day 0 of AZD1222 vaccination. The receptor's source is an adult in good health. At the DNA level, the sequence is TGTGCCAGCAGCTCCTGGGACGGACGGGGCAATCAGCCCCAGCATTTT. Its translation is CASSSWDGRGNQPQHF.